The 21 T cell receptor beta chains reported below all come from one sample, sequenced in a study of blood T cell repertoires in COVID-19. Sequenced by immunoSEQ multiplex PCR; TCRdb stores in-frame clones only, minus some. The sample shows about 400,000 clones, roughly 86% of them seen only once. Sequencing was done on a sample of PBMCs or T cells enriched from blood (not recorded which). These receptors originate from a woman between 40 and 55 years old with acute COVID-19.

A remark on this clone: The same CDR3 is also encoded by other DNA sequences in this sample. The V and J genes are TRBV9 and TRBJ1-4; the D gene is possibly TRBD1 (6 bases). Trimming removed 4 bases from V and 0 bases from J, with 10 bases in between. The CDR3 loop spans 15 amino acids. Germline V gene data show CDR1 as SGDLS and CDR2 as YYNGEE. CDR3 coding DNA: TGTGCCAGCAGCCCATCAGGGGCAACTAATGAAAAACTGTTTTTT. Translation gives CASSPSGATNEKLFF.

In this sample, this clone turned up once. In DNA, the CDR3 is TGTGCCAGCAGTTTACTCGGTGAAAAACTGTTTTTT. Translating it yields CASSLLGEKLFF. The chain joins TRBV27 to TRBJ1-4; no clear D. The germline V and J ends were trimmed by 2 bases and 7 bases, with 5 bases remaining between them. Germline CDR1 is MNHEY and CDR2 is SMNVEV (reference sequence). This CDR3 is built from 12 residues.

This clone occurred once. The genes are TRBV2 and TRBJ1-1, with D possibly matching TRBD1 (5 bases). V was shortened by 5 bases and J by 1 base, with 11 bases between the two germline ends. The CDR3 spans 14 residues. Looked up from germline, CDR1 is SNHLY and CDR2 is FYNNEI. The CDR3 DNA follows: TGTGCCAGCAGTATCACAACAGGGAACACTGAAGCTTTCTTT. This encodes CASSITTGNTEAFF.

The gene calls are TRBV15 and TRBJ1-4; a weak D match, TRBD1 (6 bases). This CDR3 has 15 residues. Germline CDR1 reads LNHNV; CDR2 reads YYDKDF (reference sequence). Trimming left V 2 bases short and J 3 bases short, with 10 bases between. CDR3 amino acids: CATSRRQGPNEKLFF. For the CDR3, the DNA is TGTGCCACCAGCAGACGGCAGGGGCCTAATGAAAAACTGTTTTTT.

This clone is a singleton in its sample. The DNA of the CDR3 is TGCGCCAGCACCCAGGGTTACAATGAGCAGTTCTTC. Translated, it gives CASTQGYNEQFF. The chain couples TRBV10-2 to TRBJ2-1, with a weak D call TRBD1 (5 bases). V lost 7 bases, J lost 4 bases, and 8 bases lay in between. CDR3 length: 12 residues. The V gene's germline CDR1 is WSHSY and CDR2 SAAADI.

The chain recombines TRBV6-5 with TRBJ2-3; D is perhaps TRBD2 (6 bases). V lost 7 bases and J lost 4, with 15 bases in between. The germline CDR1 and CDR2 sequences are MNHEY and SVGAGI. The CDR3 sequence is 14 residues long. CDR3: CASKKVGEADTQYF. CDR3 nucleotide sequence: TGTGCCAGCAAGAAGGTCGGGGAGGCAGATACGCAGTATTTT.

The sample holds many counts of this clone. This chain's CDR3 is CASSQDWRTGGNEQFF. The CDR3 DNA reads TGCGCCAGCAGCCAAGATTGGCGGACAGGGGGCAATGAGCAGTTCTTC. The rearrangement uses TRBV4-1 and TRBJ2-1; 10 positions match TRBD1. V was pared by 0 bases and J by 6 bases, with 5 bases of the junction left unmatched. The CDR3 runs to 16 residues. Germline-derived CDR1 and CDR2 are MGHRA and YSYEKL.

Comments on this clone: Other DNA sequences from this sample encode an identical CDR3 as well. The gene calls are TRBV12-3 or TRBV12-4 and TRBJ2-7, with a possible D match to TRBD1 (5 bases). The CDR3 is 13 amino acids. V lost 1 base and J 3 bases, leaving 7 bases between the germline ends. The CDR3 bases are TGTGCCAGCAGTTTAGGTCAGGGCTACGAGCAGTACTTC. Protein product: CASSLGQGYEQYF.

This clone appeared once. The chain uses TRBV5-4 and TRBJ2-1; the match to TRBD1 covers 9 bases. The trim removed 5 bases at V and 1 base at J, leaving 4 bases unmatched. Per the germline V gene, CDR1 is SGHNT and CDR2 is YYREEE (reference sequence). This CDR3 is 15 amino acids long. The CDR3: CASRYDRGSYNEQFF. CDR3 nucleotides: TGTGCCAGCAGGTACGACAGGGGGTCCTACAATGAGCAGTTCTTC.

This clone was detected only once. The gene calls are TRBV7-9 and TRBJ1-2; D is possibly TRBD1 (6 bases). Germline CDR1 SEHNR, CDR2 FQNEAQ (reference sequence). Trimming took 4 bases from V and 5 from J, leaving 11 bases between them. This CDR3 spans 13 amino acids. The CDR3 coding sequence is TGTGCCAGCAGCTCGGACAGACCGTATGGCTACACCTTC. Amino acids: CASSSDRPYGYTF.

This chain links TRBV10-1 with TRBJ2-1; 8 positions match TRBD1. Trimming cost V 3 bases and J 4 bases; bases outside gene matches: 14. This CDR3 spans 18 amino acids. Germline V gene lookup returns CDR1 WNHNN and CDR2 SYGVQD (reference sequence). The CDR3 nucleotides are TGCGCCAGCAGTGATTCATCGGCGAGGGACAGGACTTACAATGAGCAGTTCTTC. This gives the protein CASSDSSARDRTYNEQFF.

This clone occurred once. The chain couples TRBV11-2 to TRBJ1-2, with 9 bases aligning to TRBD1. Germline V gene sequence: CDR1 SGHAT, CDR2 FQNNGV. The CDR3 contains 14 residues. The V gene end was trimmed by 5 bases and the J gene end by 1 base; junction bases not matched to a gene: 2. CDR3 in amino acids: CASSADRGNYGYTF. The CDR3 bases are TGTGCCAGCAGCGCGGACAGGGGTAACTATGGCTACACCTTC.

The chain joins TRBV19 to TRBJ2-3; 13 bases fit TRBD2. Germline CDR1 LNHDA, CDR2 SQIVND (reference sequence). The CDR3 is made up of 18 amino acids. Unmatched junction bases numbered 10, after V lost 5 bases and J lost 2 bases. CDR3 loop: CASSPRLAGGRITDTQYF. CDR3 DNA sequence: TGTGCCAGTAGTCCACGACTAGCGGGGGGCCGAATCACAGATACGCAGTATTTT.

The rearrangement links TRBV24-1 to TRBJ2-2, with D hard to call. Trimming took off 6 bases at V and 1 base at J, with 5 bases between the two ends. This CDR3 has 13 amino acids. CDR1 and CDR2 (germline): KGHDR, SFDVKD. The CDR3 region is CATSPGNTGELFF. In nucleotides, the CDR3 is TGTGCCACCAGTCCAGGGAACACCGGGGAGCTGTTTTTT.

This chain links TRBV30 with TRBJ2-2, with D perhaps TRBD2 (5 bases). The CDR3 loop spans 14 amino acids. Trimming removed 0 bases from V and 5 bases from J, with 10 bases in between. The germline gives CDR1 GTSNPN, CDR2 SVGIG (reference sequence). Written as DNA, the CDR3 is TGTGCCTGGAGTGTTCGGGGAGAAACCGGGGAGCTGTTTTTT. Its translation is CAWSVRGETGELFF.

The CDR3 loop reads CATSDSTPQGATGELFF. CDR3 nucleotides: TGTGCCACCAGTGATTCCACTCCCCAGGGGGCCACCGGGGAGCTGTTTTTT. J is TRBJ2-2 and V is TRBV24-1; 8 bases are a match to TRBD1. This CDR3 contains 17 residues. Germline CDR1 is KGHDR and CDR2 is SFDVKD. V shed 2 bases and J 4 bases; nucleotides not matched to a gene: 8.

The chain is built from TRBV29-1 and TRBJ1-2; no reliable D call. Germline CDR1 is SQVTM and CDR2 is ANQGSEA. V was pared by 7 bases and J by 6 bases, with 27 bases between. This CDR3 comprises 16 residues. The CDR3 sequence: CSGANLGEVAVNGYTF. The CDR3 DNA is TGCAGCGGCGCAAACCTGGGAGAGGTGGCGGTTAATGGCTACACCTTC.

This sequence joins TRBV14 and TRBJ1-2; D gene unclear. The germline gives CDR1 SGHDN, CDR2 FVKESK. This CDR3 spans 15 amino acids. Trimming took off 4 bases at V and 6 bases at J, with 18 bases between the two ends. CDR3 nucleotide sequence: TGTGCCAGCAGCCGAGTGGCGATAGGCGGAGATGGCTACACCTTC. This encodes CASSRVAIGGDGYTF.

V and J are TRBV20-1 and TRBJ1-2, with unresolved D. CDR3 length: 11 amino acids. V was cut by 0 bases and J by 6 bases, with 5 bases left in between. Germline values: CDR1 DFQATT, CDR2 SNEGSKA (reference sequence). CDR3 residues: CSARDQNGYTF. The DNA for the CDR3 is TGCAGTGCTAGAGATCAGAATGGCTACACCTTC.

With regard to this clone: The junction and the germline gene differ at one end; a read error may be behind it. The chain employs TRBV19 and TRBJ2-5; maybe TRBD1 (6 bases). This CDR3 is 12 amino acids long. The germline CDR1 and CDR2 sequences are LNHDA and SQIVND (reference sequence). The CDR3, as DNA: TGTGCCAGTAGTTTGGGACAAGGGACCCAGTACTTC. Translated, it gives CASSLGQGTQYF. Full variable domain (remainder filled in from reference TRBV19 and TRBJ2-5): DGGITQSPKYLFRKEGQNVTLSCEQNLNHDAMYWYRQDPGQGLRLIYYSQIVNDFQKGDIAEGYSVSREKKESFPLTVTSAQKNPTAFYLCASSLGQGTQYFGPGTRLLVL.

The rearrangement uses TRBV15 and TRBJ2-3; no clear D. The germline CDR1 and CDR2 sequences are LNHNV and YYDKDF (reference sequence). The CDR3 consists of 13 residues. V shed 2 bases and J shed 2 bases, with 5 bases lying between them. CDR3: CATSRPDTDTQYF. The CDR3 DNA reads TGTGCCACCAGCAGACCAGACACAGATACGCAGTATTTT. Variable domain in full (rest from reference TRBV15 and TRBJ2-3): DAMVIQNPRYQVTQFGKPVTLSCSQTLNHNVMYWYQQKSSQAPKLLFHYYDKDFNNEADTPDNFQSRRPNTSFCFLDIRSPGLGDTAMYLCATSRPDTDTQYFGPGTRLTVL.